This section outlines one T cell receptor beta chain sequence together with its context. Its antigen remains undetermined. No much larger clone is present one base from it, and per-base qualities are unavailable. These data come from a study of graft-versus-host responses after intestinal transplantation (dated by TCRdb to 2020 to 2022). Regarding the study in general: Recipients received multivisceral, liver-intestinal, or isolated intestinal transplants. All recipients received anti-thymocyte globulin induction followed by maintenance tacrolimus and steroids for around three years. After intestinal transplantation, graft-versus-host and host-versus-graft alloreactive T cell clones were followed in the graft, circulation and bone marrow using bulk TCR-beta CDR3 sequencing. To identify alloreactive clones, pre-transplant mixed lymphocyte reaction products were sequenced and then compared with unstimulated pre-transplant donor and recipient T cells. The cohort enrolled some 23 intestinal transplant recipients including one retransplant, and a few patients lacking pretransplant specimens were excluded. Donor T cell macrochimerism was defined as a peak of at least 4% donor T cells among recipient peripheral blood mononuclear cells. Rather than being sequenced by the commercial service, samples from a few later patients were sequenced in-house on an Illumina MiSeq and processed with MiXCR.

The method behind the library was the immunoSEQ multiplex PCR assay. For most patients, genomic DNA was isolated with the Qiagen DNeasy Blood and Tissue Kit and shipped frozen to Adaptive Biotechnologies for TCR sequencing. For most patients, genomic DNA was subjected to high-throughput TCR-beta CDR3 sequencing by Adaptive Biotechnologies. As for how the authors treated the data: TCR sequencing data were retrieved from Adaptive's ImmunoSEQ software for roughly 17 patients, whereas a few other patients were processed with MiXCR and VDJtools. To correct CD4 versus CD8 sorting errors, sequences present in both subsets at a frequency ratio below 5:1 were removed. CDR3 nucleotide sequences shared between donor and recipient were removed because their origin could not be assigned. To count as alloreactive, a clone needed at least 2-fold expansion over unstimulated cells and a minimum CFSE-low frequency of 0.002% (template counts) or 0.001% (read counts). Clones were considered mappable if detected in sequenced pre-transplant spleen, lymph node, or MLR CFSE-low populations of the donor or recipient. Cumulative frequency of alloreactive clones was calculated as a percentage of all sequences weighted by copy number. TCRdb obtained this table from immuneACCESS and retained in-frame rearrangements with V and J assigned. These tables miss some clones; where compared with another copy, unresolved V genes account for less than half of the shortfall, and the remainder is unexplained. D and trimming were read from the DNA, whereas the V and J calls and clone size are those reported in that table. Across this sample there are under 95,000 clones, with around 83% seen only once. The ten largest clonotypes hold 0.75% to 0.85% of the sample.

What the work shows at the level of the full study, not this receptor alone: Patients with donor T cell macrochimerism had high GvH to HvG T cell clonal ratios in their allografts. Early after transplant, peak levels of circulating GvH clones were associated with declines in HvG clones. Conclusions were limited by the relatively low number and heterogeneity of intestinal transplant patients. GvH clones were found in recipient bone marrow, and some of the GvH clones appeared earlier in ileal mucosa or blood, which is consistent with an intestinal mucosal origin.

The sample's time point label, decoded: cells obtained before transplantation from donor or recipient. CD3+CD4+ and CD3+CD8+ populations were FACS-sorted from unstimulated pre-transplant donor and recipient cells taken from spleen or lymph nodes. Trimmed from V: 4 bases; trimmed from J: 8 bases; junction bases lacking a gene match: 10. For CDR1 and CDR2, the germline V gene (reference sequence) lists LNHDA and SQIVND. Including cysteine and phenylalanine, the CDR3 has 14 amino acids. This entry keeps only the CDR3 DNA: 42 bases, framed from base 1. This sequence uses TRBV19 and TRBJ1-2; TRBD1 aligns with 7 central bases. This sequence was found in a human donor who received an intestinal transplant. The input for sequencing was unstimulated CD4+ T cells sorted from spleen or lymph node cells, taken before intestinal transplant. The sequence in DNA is TGTGCCAGTAGTACCCCGGGACAGACTGGGGGCTACACCTTC. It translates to CASSTPGQTGGYTF. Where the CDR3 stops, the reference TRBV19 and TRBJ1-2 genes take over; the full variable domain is DGGITQSPKYLFRKEGQNVTLSCEQNLNHDAMYWYRQDPGQGLRLIYYSQIVNDFQKGDIAEGYSVSREKKESFPLTVTSAQKNPTAFYLCASSTPGQTGGYTFGSGTRLTVV.